These 24 T cell receptor beta chains originate from one sample sequenced in a study of T cell changes during pregnancy in multiple sclerosis (dated by TCRdb to between 2019 and 2020). Libraries came from the immunoSEQ multiplex PCR assay. TCRdb holds this immuneACCESS table with in-frame rearrangements only. Some clones are missing; in checked studies, unresolved V genes explain under half, and the rest has no known cause. This sample lists roughly 100,000 clones; 91% were detected once. Of the sample, about 1.6% is held by the ten largest clones. The material was peripheral blood, obtained after pregnancy. The receptor source for this set is a female donor in good health, enrolled as a control in a pregnancy study.

This chain uses TRBV7-2 with TRBJ1-5; unclear D gene. Germline V gene sequence: CDR1 SGHTA, CDR2 FQGNSA. The CDR3 loop spans 13 amino acids. The ends were cut back, 1 base at V and 6 bases at J, with 7 bases in the middle. The CDR3 protein is CASSLGATQPQHF. The CDR3 bases are TGTGCCAGCAGCTTAGGGGCGACTCAGCCCCAGCATTTT.

The chain joins TRBV28 to TRBJ1-6, with 7 bases identical to TRBD1. The germline V gene has CDR1 MDHEN and CDR2 SYDVKM. The V gene end was trimmed by 6 bases and the J gene end by 8 bases; junction bases not matched to a gene: 16. The CDR3 length is 17 residues. The CDR3 loop is CASSSPRRDRYYSPLHF. The CDR3 nucleotides read TGTGCCAGCAGCTCACCCCGCCGGGACAGATACTATTCACCCCTCCACTTT.

The DNA for the CDR3 is TGCGCCAGCAGCCATCCCCCAGGGAGGGACTACGAGCAGTACTTC. Its protein is CASSHPPGRDYEQYF. This chain links TRBV4-3 with TRBJ2-7; 7 bases match TRBD2. The CDR3 totals 15 residues. Trimming cost V 3 bases and J 3 bases; bases outside gene matches: 8. Germline V gene sequence: CDR1 LGHNA, CDR2 YSLEER.

V and J are TRBV5-1 and TRBJ2-3, with 9 bases aligning to TRBD2. J gave up 1 base and V 0 bases, and 3 bases lay outside the gene matches. In germline, CDR1 is SGHRS, CDR2 YFSETQ. This CDR3 is built from 16 residues. CDR3 region: CASSLGLAERTDTQYF. The CDR3 coding sequence is TGCGCCAGCAGCTTGGGACTAGCGGAACGCACAGATACGCAGTATTTT.

The V gene is TRBV9, the J gene TRBJ1-1; 7 bases line up with TRBD1. V trimming: 4 bases; J trimming: 10 bases; junction bases outside the gene matches: 13. The CDR3 spans 14 residues. CDR1 SGDLS and CDR2 YYNGEE come from the germline V gene. CDR3 sequence: CASSPDRESRGAFF. The CDR3 coding sequence is TGTGCCAGCAGCCCCGACAGGGAAAGTCGTGGAGCTTTCTTT.

The chain recombines TRBV2 with TRBJ1-1; TRBD1 is a possible D gene (5 bases). Germline values: CDR1 SNHLY, CDR2 FYNNEI. The V end lost 7 bases, the J end lost 2 bases, and 8 bases lay between the germline ends. The CDR3 loop spans 12 amino acids. The CDR3 nucleotides are TGTGCCAGCAAGGGGTTTAACACTGAAGCTTTCTTT. Translating it yields CASKGFNTEAFF.

The rearrangement links TRBV4-2 to TRBJ1-5, with 7 bases matching TRBD1. Germline CDR1 is LGHNA and CDR2 is YNFKEQ. CDR3 length: 15 amino acids. The trim removed 0 bases at V and 4 bases at J, leaving 3 bases unmatched. The CDR3, as DNA: TGTGCCAGCAGCCAAGATGAGGGGGCAAATCAGCCCCAGCATTTT. Protein: CASSQDEGANQPQHF.

The rearrangement uses TRBV28 and TRBJ1-5; no reliable D call. V was clipped by 0 bases and J by 0 bases, with 9 bases between them. CDR3 length equals 16 residues. CDR1 and CDR2 from the germline V gene are MDHEN and SYDVKM. Here the CDR3 reads CASSLWTGYSNQPQHF. As DNA, the CDR3 is TGTGCCAGCAGTTTATGGACGGGATATAGCAATCAGCCCCAGCATTTT.

The chain links TRBV5-8 to TRBJ2-5, with 13 bases identical to TRBD2. After removal of 4 bases from V and 4 bases from J, the junction contained 7 bases not matched to a gene. This CDR3 has 16 residues. Germline values: CDR1 SGHTS, CDR2 YDEGEE. CDR3 coding DNA: TGTGCCAGCAGCCGCGGGACTAGCGGGGTAGTAGAGACCCAGTACTTC. Protein product: CASSRGTSGVVETQYF. Full variable domain (outside the CDR3, taken from reference TRBV5-8 and TRBJ2-5): EAGVTQSPTHLIKTRGQQATLRCSPISGHTSVYWYQQALGLGLQFLLWYDEGEERNRGNFPPRFSGRQFPNYSSELNVNALELEDSALYLCASSRGTSGVVETQYFGPGTRLLVL.

The chain combines TRBV6-4 with TRBJ2-1; 8 bases map to TRBD2. Germline-derived CDR1 and CDR2 are MRHNA and SNTAGT. V gave up 3 bases and J gave up 3 bases; unmatched junction bases: 4. The CDR3 is made up of 15 amino acids. The CDR3 DNA follows: TGTGCCAGCAGTGAAGAGGCGGGGGGCTACAATGAGCAGTTCTTC. This translates into CASSEEAGGYNEQFF.

The chain carries TRBV4-3 and TRBJ1-1, with a tentative D call TRBD1 (6 bases). This CDR3 has 15 amino acids. V lost 0 bases and J lost 4, with 12 bases in between. The germline V gene encodes CDR1 LGHNA and CDR2 YSLEER. The CDR3 reads CASSQETGRATEAFF. CDR3 nucleotide sequence: TGCGCCAGCAGCCAAGAAACAGGGAGGGCCACTGAAGCTTTCTTT.

This clone came up once. The chain has TRBV29-1 and TRBJ2-1, with 8 bases that match TRBD1. CDR1 and CDR2 (germline): SQVTM, ANQGSEA. Trimming at V came to 5 bases and at J to 3 bases, leaving 6 bases not matched to a gene. This CDR3 is built from 14 residues. The CDR3 DNA reads as TGCAGCGTTCAGGGGGCTGGGGGCTACAATGAGCAGTTCTTC. It codes for CSVQGAGGYNEQFF.

V and J are TRBV5-1 and TRBJ1-1; D possibly corresponds to TRBD1 (5 bases). The CDR3 extends over 14 amino acids. V lost 4 bases and J 1 base, leaving 11 bases between the germline ends. Germline loops: CDR1 SGHRS, CDR2 YFSETQ. The CDR3 spells CASSAGTENTEAFF. CDR3 nucleotides: TGCGCCAGCAGCGCGGGGACCGAGAACACTGAAGCTTTCTTT.

J is TRBJ1-1 and V is TRBV9; tentatively, D is TRBD1 (6 bases). V lost 6 bases, J lost 4 bases, and 13 bases lay in between. CDR1 is SGDLS, CDR2 YYNGEE, per germline. The CDR3 has 13 residues. The CDR3: CASNPQGGTEAFF. The CDR3 DNA sequence: TGTGCCAGCAACCCACAAGGGGGCACTGAAGCTTTCTTT.

This chain uses TRBV6-5 with TRBJ2-7, with 11 positions matching TRBD1. Germline V gene sequence: CDR1 MNHEY, CDR2 SVGAGI. The CDR3 spans 14 residues. The trim removed 6 bases at V and 4 bases at J, leaving 5 bases unmatched. The CDR3 DNA follows: TGTGCCAGCAGACTGGGACAGGGGGTGTACGAGCAGTACTTC. It is translated as CASRLGQGVYEQYF.

V is TRBV2 and J is TRBJ2-5; D call uncertain. The length of the CDR3 is 15 residues. CDR1 SNHLY and CDR2 FYNNEI come from the germline V gene. V lost 7 bases to trimming and J lost 1 base, with 16 bases between them. DNA of the CDR3: TGTGCCAGCATGGGCGCCGCCACAACCCAAGAGACCCAGTACTTC. Translation: CASMGAATTQETQYF.

This clone came up a few times. The rearrangement joins TRBV14 to TRBJ2-5; D is possibly TRBD2 (5 bases). V was trimmed by 4 bases and J by 4 bases, leaving 16 bases between them. The CDR3 covers 15 residues. The germline gives CDR1 SGHDN, CDR2 FVKESK. The CDR3 DNA sequence: TGTGCCAGCAGCCCCCTCCAGGCCCGGGGAGAGACCCAGTACTTC. It is translated as CASSPLQARGETQYF.

This chain joins TRBV5-1 and TRBJ2-2; a possible D gene is TRBD2 (6 bases). Germline V gene lookup returns CDR1 SGHRS and CDR2 YFSETQ. Trimming cost V 2 bases and J 2 bases, with 13 bases left between them. There are 16 residues in the CDR3. CDR3: CASSFLTGDNTGELFF. CDR3 DNA sequence: TGCGCCAGCAGCTTTTTGACGGGGGATAACACCGGGGAGCTGTTTTTT.

The chain uses TRBV11-1 and TRBJ2-1, with D perhaps TRBD2 (5 bases). Trimming pared 1 base from V and 5 bases from J, leaving 9 bases between. The germline V gene encodes CDR1 SGHAT and CDR2 FQDESV (reference sequence). CDR3 size: 14 residues. The CDR3 bases are TGTGCCAGCAGCTTAGTATCGGGGAACAATGAGCAGTTCTTC. Protein: CASSLVSGNNEQFF.

This chain links TRBV7-9 with TRBJ1-5, with 8 bases fitting TRBD1. V lost 5 bases and J lost 3; bases outside the gene matches: 9. Germline V gene lookup returns CDR1 SEHNR and CDR2 FQNEAQ (reference sequence). The CDR3 is 16 residues long. CDR3 residues: CASSPLETGANQPQHF. The CDR3 coding sequence is TGTGCCAGCAGCCCTTTAGAGACAGGGGCCAATCAGCCCCAGCATTTT.

This chain connects TRBV19 to TRBJ1-2, with TRBD1 matching 8 bases. Germline assignment: CDR1 LNHDA and CDR2 SQIVND (reference sequence). This CDR3 has 12 residues. Trimming removed 7 bases from V and 8 bases from J; junction bases left unmatched: 6. The CDR3 is CASKDRVGGYTF. Here the CDR3 DNA reads TGTGCCAGTAAGGACAGGGTGGGAGGCTACACCTTC.

The rearrangement uses TRBV4-3 and TRBJ1-6, with 9 nucleotides matching TRBD1. The CDR3 has 15 amino acids. V shed 1 base, J shed 7 bases, and the junction held 2 bases outside the gene matches. Germline V gene sequence: CDR1 LGHNA, CDR2 YSLEER. CDR3: CASSQGGTGNSPLHF. The CDR3, as DNA: TGCGCCAGCAGCCAAGGGGGGACAGGGAATTCACCCCTCCACTTT.

The V call is TRBV6-6, the J call TRBJ2-7, with TRBD1 as a possible D gene (5 bases). The V and J ends lost 5 bases and 6 bases respectively, with 20 bases between them. This CDR3 contains 15 residues. Germline V gene sequence: CDR1 MNHNY, CDR2 SVGAGI (reference sequence). The CDR3 here is CASSPIQGSFGEQYF. CDR3 bases: TGTGCCAGCAGTCCGATTCAGGGTAGTTTCGGCGAGCAGTACTTC.

The chain joins TRBV5-8 to TRBJ2-5, with 7 bases identical to TRBD2. Trimming at V came to 7 bases and at J to 5 bases, leaving 17 bases not matched to a gene. Germline V gives CDR1 SGHTS, CDR2 YDEGEE. CDR3 length equals 16 residues. CDR3 sequence (DNA): TGTGCCAGCCCGGGGGGTGTTCAGGACCTAAGGGAGACCCAGTACTTC. Amino acid sequence: CASPGGVQDLRETQYF.